This TCR beta chain was recovered during a study of vaccination effects on CD4 cells after COVID-19. This clone was counted between two and nine times. Its antigen is as yet unknown. There are 10 residues in the CDR3. Trimming cost V 7 bases and J 1 base, with 4 bases left between them. The germline gives CDR1 SQVTM, CDR2 ANQGSEA. Expansion of antigen-specific CD4+ T cells with viral peptide pools was carried out by the ViraFEST assay before sequencing. Culturing for 9 to 10 days preceded CD4+ T cell isolation. Each participant was administered two doses of either the BNT162b2 or the mRNA-1273 vaccine. Vaccinated recipients, who were negative for nucleocapsid antibodies, had no history of SARS-CoV-2 infection. Over 1.5 million PBMC per well were cultured with 10 IU/ml IL-2 and around 9.4 ug/ml peptides. The assay was immunoSEQ multiplex PCR, and TCRdb's table has in-frame clones only and misses some. This sample carries tens of thousands of clones, about 67% of them seen once, and the ten largest clones take around 1.5%.

The source is a human donor who received a COVID-19 vaccine. The chain carries TRBV29-1 and TRBJ1-1; D not certain. The starting material was CD4+ T cells from PBMCs cultured with HCoV-229E spike peptides, obtained after COVID-19 vaccination. This chain's CDR3 is CSARNTEAFF. CDR3 bases: TGCAGCGCCCGGAACACTGAAGCTTTCTTT.